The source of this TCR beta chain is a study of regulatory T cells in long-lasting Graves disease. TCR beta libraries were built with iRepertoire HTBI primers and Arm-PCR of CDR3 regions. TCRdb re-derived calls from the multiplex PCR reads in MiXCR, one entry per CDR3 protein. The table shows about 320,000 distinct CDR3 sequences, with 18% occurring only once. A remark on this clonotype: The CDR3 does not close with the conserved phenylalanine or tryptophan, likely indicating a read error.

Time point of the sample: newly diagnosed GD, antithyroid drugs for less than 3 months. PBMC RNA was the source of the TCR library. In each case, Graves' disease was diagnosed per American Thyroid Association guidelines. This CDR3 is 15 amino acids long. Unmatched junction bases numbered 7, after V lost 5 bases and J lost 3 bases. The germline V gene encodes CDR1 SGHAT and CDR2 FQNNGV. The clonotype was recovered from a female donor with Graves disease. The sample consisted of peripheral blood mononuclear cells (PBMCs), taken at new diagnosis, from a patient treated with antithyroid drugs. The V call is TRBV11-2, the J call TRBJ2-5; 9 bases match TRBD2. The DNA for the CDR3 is TGTGCCAGCAGCCGGATTAGCGGGGGAAAAGAGACCCAGTACCTC. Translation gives CASSRISGGKETQYL.